The rows below give T cell receptor beta chains drawn from one sample of a study of PD-L1 blockade in urothelial cancer. Produced via immunoSEQ multiplex PCR; TCRdb's table is partial and in-frame only. The sample yields about 76,000 clones, 75% to 90% seen once. The source was PBMCs, collected around atezolizumab (anti-PD-L1) treatment. All receptors come from a man between 65 and 79 years old with urothelial cancer. Each CDR3 is given with its conserved first and last residue. The order of the fields is J gene, V gene, clone size, D gene, CDR3 protein, CDR3 DNA. The D gene is left open where the match is weak. A row's size may be missing; if present it is once, few, many or a size class.

j_gene: TRBJ1-5; v_gene: TRBV4-2; abundance: -; d_gene: TRBD1; CDR3aa: CASSGRTGALDQPQHF; CDR3nt: TGTGCCAGCAGCGGACGGACAGGGGCCCTCGATCAGCCCCAGCATTTT
j_gene: TRBJ1-3; v_gene: TRBV15; abundance: -; d_gene: -; CDR3aa: CATSRDSSGSGNTIYF; CDR3nt: TGTGCCACCAGCAGAGATTCTTCGGGTTCTGGAAACACCATATATTTT
j_gene: TRBJ2-5; v_gene: TRBV5-4; abundance: -; d_gene: TRBD1; CDR3aa: CASSLAGTVSGTQYF; CDR3nt: TGTGCCAGCAGCTTGGCCGGGACAGTCTCCGGGACCCAGTACTTC
j_gene: TRBJ2-7; v_gene: TRBV19; abundance: -; d_gene: TRBD2; CDR3aa: CASSIRESVGTSGRRYEQYF; CDR3nt: TGTGCCAGTAGTATACGTGAGTCGGTGGGGACTAGCGGGAGGCGGTACGAGCAGTACTTC
j_gene: TRBJ2-7; v_gene: TRBV5-1; abundance: -; d_gene: -; CDR3aa: CASSHDGLNYEQYF; CDR3nt: TGCGCCAGCAGCCACGATGGCCTCAACTACGAGCAGTACTTC
j_gene: TRBJ2-7; v_gene: TRBV5-5; abundance: -; d_gene: TRBD1; CDR3aa: CASSLGGQGYEQYF; CDR3nt: TGTGCCAGCAGCTTGGGGGGACAGGGTTACGAGCAGTACTTC
j_gene: TRBJ2-3; v_gene: TRBV30; abundance: -; d_gene: TRBD2; CDR3aa: CAWSEGSGSTDTQYF; CDR3nt: TGTGCCTGGAGTGAGGGTAGCGGGAGCACAGATACGCAGTATTTT
j_gene: TRBJ1-2; v_gene: TRBV30; abundance: -; d_gene: TRBD1; CDR3aa: CASPGQENYGYTF; CDR3nt: TGTGCCTCCCCGGGACAGGAAAACTATGGCTACACCTTC
j_gene: TRBJ2-1; v_gene: TRBV7-6; abundance: -; d_gene: TRBD2; CDR3aa: CASSLAGGLAGNEQFF; CDR3nt: TGTGCCAGCAGCTTAGCGGGCGGACTAGCGGGGAATGAGCAGTTCTTC
j_gene: TRBJ2-1; v_gene: TRBV5-1; abundance: -; d_gene: TRBD2; CDR3aa: CASSSGLAPSPYNEQFF; CDR3nt: TGCGCCAGCAGCTCGGGACTAGCGCCATCGCCCTACAATGAGCAGTTCTTC
j_gene: TRBJ1-3; v_gene: TRBV6-1; abundance: -; d_gene: -; CDR3aa: CASSGLSGNTIYF; CDR3nt: TGTGCCAGCAGTGGGCTCTCTGGAAACACCATATATTTT
j_gene: TRBJ2-2; v_gene: TRBV5-6; abundance: -; d_gene: TRBD1; CDR3aa: CASSLFRGTNTGELFF; CDR3nt: TGTGCCAGCAGCTTGTTCAGGGGGACGAACACCGGGGAGCTGTTTTTT
j_gene: TRBJ1-5; v_gene: TRBV15; abundance: -; d_gene: -; CDR3aa: CATSRDKGVNQPQHF; CDR3nt: TGTGCCACCAGCAGAGATAAGGGGGTGAATCAGCCCCAGCATTTT
j_gene: TRBJ2-3; v_gene: TRBV6-5; abundance: -; d_gene: TRBD2; CDR3aa: CASRTSGQRADTQYF; CDR3nt: TGTGCCAGCAGGACTAGCGGTCAAAGGGCAGATACGCAGTATTTT
j_gene: TRBJ2-2; v_gene: TRBV28; abundance: once; d_gene: TRBD1; CDR3aa: CASSLGWGTGNTGELFF; CDR3nt: TGTGCCAGCAGTTTGGGTTGGGGGACAGGGAACACCGGGGAGCTGTTTTTT
j_gene: TRBJ2-1; v_gene: TRBV5-1; abundance: -; d_gene: TRBD2; CDR3aa: CASSLISGRYNEQFF; CDR3nt: TGCGCCAGCAGCCTCATCAGCGGGAGATACAATGAGCAGTTCTTC
j_gene: TRBJ1-4; v_gene: TRBV4-2; abundance: -; d_gene: -; CDR3aa: CASSQDPGTTNEKLFF; CDR3nt: TGTGCCAGCAGCCAAGACCCGGGGACAACTAATGAAAAACTGTTTTTT
j_gene: TRBJ2-3; v_gene: TRBV6-5; abundance: -; d_gene: TRBD1; CDR3aa: CASSRQGRARMQYF; CDR3nt: TGTGCCAGCAGCCGACAGGGAAGGGCTCGGATGCAGTATTTT
j_gene: TRBJ2-5; v_gene: TRBV7-3; abundance: -; d_gene: TRBD1; CDR3aa: CASTLRNGTGRKETQYF; CDR3nt: TGTGCCAGCACCTTGCGGAACGGGACAGGGAGGAAAGAGACCCAGTACTTC
j_gene: TRBJ1-5; v_gene: TRBV28; abundance: -; d_gene: -; CDR3aa: CASSLGGSNQPQHF; CDR3nt: TGTGCCAGCAGTTTAGGGGGGAGCAATCAGCCCCAGCATTTT
j_gene: TRBJ2-1; v_gene: TRBV18; abundance: -; d_gene: -; CDR3aa: CASSPTGKANEQFF; CDR3nt: TGTGCCAGCTCACCTACAGGGAAAGCCAATGAGCAGTTCTTC
j_gene: TRBJ2-7; v_gene: TRBV5-6; abundance: -; d_gene: TRBD1; CDR3aa: CASSPGTVFAYEQYF; CDR3nt: TGTGCCAGCAGCCCTGGGACAGTGTTTGCCTACGAGCAGTACTTC
j_gene: TRBJ1-1; v_gene: TRBV13; abundance: -; d_gene: -; CDR3aa: CASSSSMQGMNTEAFF; CDR3nt: TGTGCCAGCAGCTCGAGCATGCAGGGGATGAACACTGAAGCTTTCTTT
j_gene: TRBJ1-1; v_gene: TRBV2; abundance: -; d_gene: -; CDR3aa: CASTWDSRGTEAFF; CDR3nt: TGTGCCAGCACTTGGGACTCGCGTGGCACTGAAGCTTTCTTT
j_gene: TRBJ2-1; v_gene: TRBV5-4; abundance: -; d_gene: TRBD2; CDR3aa: CASSYETSGPFNEQFF; CDR3nt: TGTGCCAGCAGCTATGAGACTAGCGGGCCGTTTAATGAGCAGTTCTTC
j_gene: TRBJ2-4; v_gene: TRBV11-2; abundance: once; d_gene: TRBD2; CDR3aa: CASSASGGSGNIQYF; CDR3nt: TGTGCCAGCAGCGCGAGTGGCGGGAGTGGGAACATTCAGTACTTC
j_gene: TRBJ2-7; v_gene: TRBV14; abundance: -; d_gene: TRBD2; CDR3aa: CASSRKPGTSGKGRGYEQYF; CDR3nt: TGTGCCAGCAGCCGAAAACCCGGGACTAGCGGGAAAGGGAGGGGCTACGAGCAGTACTTC
j_gene: TRBJ1-5; v_gene: TRBV7-2; abundance: -; d_gene: TRBD1; CDR3aa: CASSPWTGPSNQPQHF; CDR3nt: TGTGCCAGCAGCCCCTGGACAGGGCCCAGCAATCAGCCCCAGCATTTT
j_gene: TRBJ2-1; v_gene: TRBV5-1; abundance: -; d_gene: TRBD2; CDR3aa: CASSFRPSGRGTYNEQFF; CDR3nt: TGCGCCAGCAGCTTTCGACCTAGCGGGAGGGGGACCTACAATGAGCAGTTCTTC
j_gene: TRBJ2-5; v_gene: TRBV11-1; abundance: -; d_gene: TRBD2; CDR3aa: CASSLGLAGPIQETQYF; CDR3nt: TGTGCCAGCAGCTTAGGACTAGCGGGTCCAATCCAAGAGACCCAGTACTTC
j_gene: TRBJ2-5; v_gene: TRBV10-2; abundance: -; d_gene: TRBD1; CDR3aa: CASSEPGTGGEETQYF; CDR3nt: TGCGCCAGCAGTGAGCCCGGGACAGGGGGAGAAGAGACCCAGTACTTC
j_gene: TRBJ1-2; v_gene: TRBV10-3; abundance: -; d_gene: -; CDR3aa: CAISGREGNYGYTF; CDR3nt: TGTGCCATCAGTGGGAGAGAGGGCAACTATGGCTACACCTTC
j_gene: TRBJ1-2; v_gene: TRBV19; abundance: -; d_gene: -; CDR3aa: CATTPRGGDGYTF; CDR3nt: TGTGCCACCACCCCTCGCGGAGGGGATGGCTACACCTTC
j_gene: TRBJ1-1; v_gene: TRBV6-6; abundance: -; d_gene: -; CDR3aa: CASIIGRNTEAFF; CDR3nt: TGTGCCAGCATAATCGGGAGGAACACTGAAGCTTTCTTT
j_gene: TRBJ1-3; v_gene: TRBV6-1; abundance: -; d_gene: -; CDR3aa: CASSVDRLGNTIYF; CDR3nt: TGTGCCAGCAGCGTAGACAGACTTGGAAACACCATATATTTT
j_gene: TRBJ1-4; v_gene: TRBV5-1; abundance: -; d_gene: TRBD1; CDR3aa: CASSPGTGTTNEKLFF; CDR3nt: TGCGCCAGCAGCCCAGGGACAGGGACAACTAATGAAAAACTGTTTTTT
j_gene: TRBJ2-7; v_gene: TRBV7-9; abundance: -; d_gene: TRBD2; CDR3aa: CASSSTSGRLYEQYF; CDR3nt: TGTGCCAGCAGCTCTACTAGCGGGAGATTATACGAGCAGTACTTC
j_gene: TRBJ2-5; v_gene: TRBV7-8; abundance: -; d_gene: TRBD1; CDR3aa: CASSSAGTGWETQYF; CDR3nt: TGTGCCAGCAGCTCGGCCGGGACAGGGTGGGAGACCCAGTACTTC
j_gene: TRBJ2-3; v_gene: TRBV29-1; abundance: -; d_gene: TRBD2; CDR3aa: CSVAGLAGKGGTDTQYF; CDR3nt: TGCAGCGTGGCGGGACTAGCGGGAAAGGGTGGCACAGATACGCAGTATTTT
j_gene: TRBJ2-1; v_gene: TRBV21-1; abundance: -; d_gene: -; CDR3aa: CASTVGQVEGNEQFF; CDR3nt: TGTGCCAGCACCGTCGGACAGGTCGAAGGCAATGAGCAGTTCTTC
j_gene: TRBJ1-5; v_gene: TRBV9; abundance: -; d_gene: TRBD1; CDR3aa: CASSKGTGPRPQHF; CDR3nt: TGTGCCAGCAGCAAAGGGACAGGCCCCCGGCCCCAGCATTTT